This T cell receptor (beta chain) was sequenced during a study of CD8+ T cells in alopecia areata (dated by TCRdb to the late 2010s). With regard to the full study: The treated patients took part in an open-label pilot trial in which moderate-to-severe alopecia areata was treated with oral tofacitinib at 5 to 10 mg twice daily. For the treated patients, the SALT score, which quantifies what percentage of scalp surface area is affected, served as the measure of disease severity. Patients stayed on tofacitinib for 6 to 18 months and then had 6 months of follow-up off drug so that delayed response and recurrence could be assessed. Clonality in the scalp was compared among normal scalp (n=4), patchy alopecia areata scalp (n=8), and alopecia totalis/universalis scalp (n=8). TCRbeta CDR3 regions were amplified by immunoSEQ multiplex PCR using 35 Vbeta forward and 13 Jbeta reverse primers. RNA came from the PAXgene miRNA kit for fixed scalp, the miRNeasy kit for PBMCs, and the RNeasy kit for mouse skin. To study T cell clonal expansion in alopecia areata, the researchers applied high-throughput TCRbeta sequencing to both the C3H/HeJ mouse model and human patients. Scalp tissue and sorted CD4+ and CD8+ peripheral blood T cells from patchy and totalis/universalis alopecia areata patients and from healthy controls were covered by human TCRbeta sequencing. Biopsies were taken from tofacitinib-treated patients at baseline and again at 4 and 24 weeks into treatment, and several of those patients also had a later scalp biopsy. Broad study findings and their caveats: Because the treated cohort was small and had just a single nonresponder, larger studies are needed to establish links between baseline CD8+ expansion and response. Higher clonality and more expanded CD8+ clones were observed in lesional scalp than in normal scalp, particularly in alopecia totalis/universalis, a finding suggestive of antigenic drive. Compared with mice, TCR sequences shared between patients were less clear, possibly partly because of HLA diversity across the patient population. Many expanded lesional clones persisted in scalp and blood during tofacitinib treatment, which may partly explain relapse after stopping treatment. Tofacitinib significantly decreased scalp clonality and the number of expanded CD8+ clones among the top 100 scalp clones. Resident alphabeta T cells in normal human skin are also sequenced, complicating scalp TCR repertoire analysis, unlike mouse skin dominated by gammadelta T cells.

Library construction relied on the immunoSEQ multiplex PCR assay. For TCR sequencing, RNA was extracted from every sample and reverse transcribed into cDNA to serve as template. First-strand cDNA was synthesized with SuperScript III using a 2:1 mix of oligo-dT and random hexamers. Amplification bias was assessed with a synthetic immune receptor repertoire, and residual bias was removed computationally. For the original study's pipeline: Raw reads were preprocessed to remove errors, and CDR3 was defined according to IMGT conventions as the region from the conserved cysteine to phenylalanine. To get clonality, Shannon entropy was normalized by log2 of the number of productive unique TCRs and the result was subtracted from 1. CD4 or CD8 identity of scalp clones was inferred by cross-referencing scalp TCRbeta sequences with sorted blood CD4 and CD8 repertoires. TCRdb's version of the immuneACCESS table is confined to in-frame rearrangements and falls short of the full clone set. An unresolved V gene accounts for under half of the shortfall where checked; the remainder is of unknown origin. That table furnishes V, J and clone size, whereas the DNA furnished D and trimming. Recorded for this sample are about 94,000 clones; around 71% of them occurred a single time. The ten largest clones represent around 16% of the sample.

The trim is 5 bases for V and 4 bases for J, with a gap of 17 bases between the germline ends. CDR1 and CDR2, looked up from the germline V gene (reference sequence), are MNHEY and SMNVEV. The cysteine opens and the phenylalanine closes a CDR3 of 15 amino acids. The only DNA kept is the CDR3, 45 bases in frame from the first base. A note on this clone: Its antigen remains unidentified. Per-nucleotide qualities are absent, and no much larger clonotype sits a single base away.

The sample's treatment or condition label, in plain terms: oral pan-JAK inhibitor, 5-10 mg twice daily. Lesional scalp punch biopsies and peripheral blood were obtained from alopecia areata patients. PBMCs were isolated by density centrifugation and stained for CD3, CD4 and CD8, after which CD4+ and CD8+ T cells were sorted on a FACSAria. This sample comprised CD8+ T cells sorted from blood, obtained at roughly week 45, from a patient treated with tofacitinib. The clonotype originates from a human donor with alopecia areata. The rearranged segments are TRBV27 and TRBJ1-2; perhaps TRBD1 is the D gene, with 6 bases matching. The CDR3 reads as follows: CASSPVGGRAYGYTF. The DNA sequence is as follows: TGTGCCAGCAGTCCGGTGGGGGGCCGCGCCTATGGCTACACCTTC.